This is a list of T cell receptor beta chains from one sample in a study of neoadjuvant nivolumab and ipilimumab in lung cancer. TCRdb's copy holds only in-frame clones and misses some; the assay was immunoSEQ multiplex PCR. The sample has about 17,000 clones, around 76% seen once; the top ten hold 8%. This specimen consisted of tumor tissue, obtained after neoadjuvant nivolumab, alone or with ipilimumab, at or shortly before surgery. The source is an adult with non-small cell lung cancer. Each CDR3 is given with its conserved first and last residue. D genes are given only for firm matches. Clone sizes are given selectively: once, few, many, or a class where the clone is expanded.

clone_size d_call j_call v_call cdr3_nt cdr3_aa
once - TRBJ2-3 TRBV7-9 TGTGCCAGCAGCGAACTAGATACTAGCAGTTATACGCAGTATTTT CASSELDTSSYTQYF
few - TRBJ1-6 TRBV5-6 TGTGCCAGCAGCTTGTATTTGGGATATTCACCCCTCCACTTT CASSLYLGYSPLHF
few - TRBJ2-7 TRBV6-1 TGTGCCAGCAGCGTCGAGCAGTACTTC CASSVEQYF
- TRBD1 TRBJ2-7 TRBV7-9 TGTGCCAGCAGCTTCTACGGGACAGGGGGTTACGAGCAGTACTTC CASSFYGTGGYEQYF
- - TRBJ1-5 TRBV18 TGTGCCAGCTCACCGCAGGACAGCACCCATCAGCCCCAGCATTTT CASSPQDSTHQPQHF
- - TRBJ1-5 TRBV19 TGTGCCACCCGAGGACATAGCGATCAGCCCCAGCATTTT CATRGHSDQPQHF
- - TRBJ1-1 TRBV19 TGTGCCAGTAGTAGAGACAGTCAGAGCACTGAAGCTTTCTTT CASSRDSQSTEAFF
once TRBD2 TRBJ2-1 TRBV6-4 TGTGCCAGCAGTGATCGTCCCGGGGGGAATGAGCAGTTCTTC CASSDRPGGNEQFF
medium-sized - TRBJ1-2 TRBV29-1 TGCAGCGTTGCACAGGAAGAGGGAAACCTGTCCCCAGGAGGGAACTATGGCTACACCTTC CSVAQEEGNLSPGGNYGYTF
- TRBD2 TRBJ2-3 TRBV2 TGTGCCAGCAGTGTCGGCCTAGCGGGGGACACAGATACGCAGTATTTT CASSVGLAGDTDTQYF